This T cell receptor (beta chain) was recorded in a study of blood T cell repertoires in COVID-19. Study context: The United States, Italy and Spain supplied acute and convalescent COVID-19 samples. In each case, the material was cDNA or gDNA derived from T cells, B-cell-depleted T cells, or PBMCs.

Per the original methods: For nucleated cells, counts were estimated from reference gene primer amplification. Data came from immunoSEQ multiplex PCR; TCRdb stores just in-frame clones and leaves some out. V, J and clone size derive from that table, while D and trimming were established from the DNA sequence. There are under 300,000 clones in the sample; over 75% occur only once, and about 14% lies in the top ten. The V gene's germline CDR1 is SNHLY and CDR2 FYNNEI. V was trimmed by 4 bases and J by 1 base, leaving 7 bases between them. The CDR3 totals 14 residues. Sequencing was done on a sample of peripheral blood. The V and J genes are TRBV2 and TRBJ2-2; no firm D call. The TCR originated in a human donor in a cohort sampled during active COVID-19. CDR3 amino acids: CASSVFGNTGELFF. CDR3 coding DNA: TGTGCCAGCAGTGTGTTCGGGAACACCGGGGAGCTGTTTTTT.